The 9 T cell receptor beta chains reported below all come from one sample, sequenced in a study of CD8 T cells in Susac syndrome. Random hexamers served to reverse transcribe roughly 0.45 to 1 ug RNA. In TCRdb, the immunoSEQ multiplex PCR reads were re-called with MiXCR into one record per CDR3 protein. The table shows under 200,000 distinct CDR3 sequences, with approximately 93% occurring only once. The material sequenced was CD4+ T cells from PBMCs. The receptors were gathered from a human donor in good health.

The chain uses TRBV2 and TRBJ1-4; D gene unclear. CDR1 is SNHLY and CDR2 is FYNNEI in the germline V gene. V was clipped by 7 bases and J by 2 bases, with 8 bases between them. The CDR3 is 13 amino acids. Here the CDR3 DNA reads TGTGCCAGCACGGGCGGGACTAATGAAAAACTGTTTTTT. Translated, it gives CASTGGTNEKLFF. The full variable domain, in which reference TRBV2 and TRBJ1-4 provide the parts outside the CDR3, is EPEVTQTPSHQVTQMGQEVILRCVPISNHLYFYWYRQILGQKVEFLVSFYNNEISEKSEIFDDQFSVERPDGSNFTLKIRSTKLEDSAMYFCASTGGTNEKLFFGSGTQLSVL.

The chain employs TRBV7-9 and TRBJ1-1, with D unclear. CDR1 SEHNR and CDR2 FQNEAQ come from the germline V gene (reference sequence). The V gene lost 3 bases and the J gene lost 1 base, with 12 bases spanning the gap. The CDR3 has 15 amino acids. The DNA of the CDR3 is TGTGCCAGCAGCTTGGAGGGAGGGAGGAACACTGAAGCTTTCTTT. Residues: CASSLEGGRNTEAFF.

This clonotype has a single count. The V gene is TRBV20-1, the J gene TRBJ1-5; D not certain. The CDR3 contains 14 residues. V shed 6 bases and J shed 1 base, with 13 bases lying between them. Germline assignment: CDR1 DFQATT and CDR2 SNEGSKA (reference sequence). The CDR3 sequence: CSARPPGSNQPQHF. Written as DNA, the CDR3 is TGCAGTGCCAGACCCCCCGGCAGCAATCAGCCCCAGCATTTT.

The genes are TRBV5-1 and TRBJ1-1; D is unclear. Per the germline V gene, CDR1 is SGHRS and CDR2 is YFSETQ. The V gene lost 6 bases and the J gene lost 1 base, with 10 bases spanning the gap. This CDR3 spans 13 amino acids. The CDR3: CASKLPGNTEAFF. CDR3 DNA: TGCGCCAGCAAGTTGCCGGGGAACACTGAAGCTTTCTTT. The variable domain in full, completed from reference TRBV5-1 and TRBJ1-1, reads KAGVTQTPRYLIKTRGQQVTLSCSPISGHRSVSWYQQTPGQGLQFLFEYFSETQRNKGNFPGRFSGRQFSNSRSEMNVSTLELGDSALYLCASKLPGNTEAFFGQGTRLTVV.

This chain links TRBV2 with TRBJ1-1; 10 nucleotides agree with TRBD1. The length of the CDR3 is 15 residues. Germline V gene lookup returns CDR1 SNHLY and CDR2 FYNNEI. V lost 6 bases and J lost 1; bases outside the gene matches: 5. The CDR3 region is CASSPGTGANTEAFF. CDR3 DNA sequence: TGTGCCAGCAGCCCCGGGACAGGGGCGAACACTGAAGCTTTCTTT.

The rearrangement links TRBV20-1 to TRBJ1-1, with no clear D. V was cut by 2 bases and J by 7 bases, with 8 bases left in between. The CDR3 runs 11 residues. Germline V lookup: CDR1 DFQATT, CDR2 SNEGSKA (reference sequence). CDR3 sequence: CSARIRSEAFF. The CDR3 DNA sequence: TGCAGTGCTAGAATCCGGAGTGAAGCTTTCTTT.

The chain joins TRBV5-4 to TRBJ1-5; no clear D gene. CDR1 and CDR2 (germline): SGHNT, YYREEE (reference sequence). Trimming pared 2 bases from V and 3 bases from J, leaving 12 bases between. The CDR3 has 15 amino acids. The chain's CDR3 is CASSLFGSDNQPQHF. In nucleotides, the CDR3 is TGTGCCAGCAGCTTATTCGGGAGCGACAATCAGCCCCAGCATTTT.

V gene TRBV7-9 combines with J gene TRBJ1-1; D remains unclear. CDR1 and CDR2 (germline): SEHNR, FQNEAQ (reference sequence). Between the trimmed V and J ends, which lost 5 bases and 5 bases, there was a span of 18 bases. This CDR3 spans 15 amino acids. As DNA, the CDR3 is TGTGCCAGCAGCCCCCCCTTGGTGGTAGGGACTGAAGCTTTCTTT. Its translation is CASSPPLVVGTEAFF. Drawing the rest from reference TRBV7-9 and TRBJ1-1, the complete variable domain is DTGVSQNPRHKITKRGQNVTFRCDPISEHNRLYWYRQTLGQGPEFLTYFQNEAQLEKSRLLSDRFSAERPKGSFSTLEIQRTEQGDSAMYLCASSPPLVVGTEAFFGQGTRLTVV.

This clonotype has just one count. The chain links TRBV19 to TRBJ1-2; possible D gene TRBD1, 5 bases. CDR1 is LNHDA, CDR2 SQIVND, per germline (reference sequence). CDR3 length: 13 amino acids. V shed 7 bases and J shed 3 bases, with 12 bases lying between them. CDR3 residues: CASMPGTDYGYTF. In DNA form, the CDR3 reads TGTGCCAGTATGCCCGGGACGGACTATGGCTACACCTTC.